A single sample gave rise to the 30 T cell receptor beta chains below, sequenced in a study of blood T cell repertoires in COVID-19. Profiled with immunoSEQ multiplex PCR; TCRdb holds only in-frame clones, not every one. The sample has some 290,000 clones; approximately 82% are singletons. Source material: peripheral blood. Every receptor here comes from a man aged 60-69 years who had recovered from COVID-19.

This chain uses TRBV5-1 with TRBJ2-3; D may be TRBD1 (5 bases). Germline V gene lookup returns CDR1 SGHRS and CDR2 YFSETQ. CDR3 length equals 17 residues. Trimming removed 1 base at V and 2 bases at J, with 17 bases between. As DNA, the CDR3 is TGCGCCAGCAGCTTGACGTACAGGACCAGTTCCACAGATACGCAGTATTTT. Protein sequence: CASSLTYRTSSTDTQYF.

The chain links TRBV6-7 to TRBJ1-6; D not resolved. TRBV6-7 is an open reading frame whose function is uncertain. The CDR3 is 17 residues long. The ends were cut back, 0 bases at V and 2 bases at J, with 11 bases in the middle. The CDR3: CASSYSRRRAYNSPLHF. The CDR3 region has the DNA TGTGCCAGCAGTTACTCGCGTAGGAGGGCCTATAATTCACCCCTCCACTTT.

A note on this clone: Other DNA sequences in the sample encode the same CDR3. V usage is TRBV29-1 and J usage is TRBJ2-7; D may be TRBD1 (6 bases). The V gene's germline CDR1 is SQVTM and CDR2 ANQGSEA. The CDR3 sequence is 11 residues long. Trimming cost V 6 bases and J 1 base, with 7 bases left between them. The CDR3 nucleotides are TGCAGCGTGGGGACATCCTACGAGCAGTACTTC. Its protein is CSVGTSYEQYF.

The chain is built from TRBV6-6 and TRBJ1-6; D remains unclear. The germline gives CDR1 MNHNY, CDR2 SVGAGI (reference sequence). CDR3 length: 14 amino acids. Deletions cut 6 bases from V and 7 bases from J, with 13 bases between. CDR3 sequence: CASRVREMNSPLHF. The CDR3 coding sequence is TGTGCCAGCAGAGTCCGGGAGATGAATTCACCCCTCCACTTT.

V and J are TRBV27 and TRBJ2-7; TRBD1 agrees at 9 bases. V lost 6 bases and J lost 3; bases outside the gene matches: 12. The CDR3 extends over 16 amino acids. Per germline, CDR1 MNHEY and CDR2 SMNVEV (reference sequence). CDR3: CASSRTPGGQGYEQYF. CDR3 DNA: TGTGCCAGCAGCCGGACGCCGGGGGGACAGGGCTACGAGCAGTACTTC.

Only one count was recorded for this clone. This rearrangement joins TRBV20-1 to TRBJ2-7; TRBD2 matches at 7 bases. The CDR3 is 13 amino acids. Germline loops: CDR1 DFQATT, CDR2 SNEGSKA (reference sequence). With 3 bases clipped from V and 4 bases from J, the junction kept 6 bases outside the gene matches. CDR3 loop: CSASIVSGYEQYF. Written as DNA, the CDR3 is TGCAGTGCTAGTATTGTTAGCGGGTACGAGCAGTACTTC.

This clone was observed a few times. The V and J genes are TRBV11-2 and TRBJ1-6; 8 bases match TRBD1. The CDR3 runs to 17 residues. V trimming: 5 bases; J trimming: 4 bases; junction bases outside the gene matches: 10. Germline lookup yields CDR1 SGHAT and CDR2 FQNNGV. The CDR3 region is CASSPFSGTGYNSPLHF. The CDR3 DNA sequence: TGTGCCAGCAGCCCTTTCAGCGGGACAGGTTATAATTCACCCCTCCACTTT.

The chain recombines TRBV19 with TRBJ1-2; 7 positions match TRBD1. The CDR3 is made up of 16 amino acids. CDR1 and CDR2 (germline): LNHDA, SQIVND (reference sequence). The V gene end was trimmed by 1 base and the J gene end by 7 bases; junction bases not matched to a gene: 12. CDR3 nucleotides: TGTGCCAGTAGTATAGGCGAACAGGGGTTGTATCGTGGCTACACCTTC. This translates into CASSIGEQGLYRGYTF.

This clone was observed once. The chain links TRBV27 to TRBJ2-7, with TRBD1 identical over 8 bases. J was trimmed by 2 bases and V by 0 bases; bases with no gene match: 9. Germline V CDR1 and CDR2: MNHEY, SMNVEV (reference sequence). The CDR3 spans 17 residues. CDR3 region: CASSLSVRDRRAYEQYF. As DNA, the CDR3 is TGTGCCAGCAGTTTATCAGTTCGGGACAGGAGGGCCTACGAGCAGTACTTC.

This sequence joins TRBV15 and TRBJ2-7, with a tentative D call TRBD1 (6 bases). Per germline, CDR1 LNHNV and CDR2 YYDKDF (reference sequence). The CDR3 has 15 residues. Deletions cut 6 bases from V and 0 bases from J, with 15 bases between. CDR3 sequence: CATRQGVTDSYEQYF. CDR3 nucleotides: TGTGCCACCAGACAGGGCGTGACAGACTCCTACGAGCAGTACTTC.

The chain uses TRBV10-3 and TRBJ2-7; D possibly corresponds to TRBD1 (6 bases). V dropped 0 bases and J dropped 6 bases, with 9 bases sitting between them. Germline assignment: CDR1 ENHRY and CDR2 SYGVKD. CDR3 length: 13 residues. As DNA, the CDR3 is TGTGCCATCAGTGAGTCATTAGGGGGCGAGCAGTACTTC. Amino acids: CAISESLGGEQYF.

The genes are TRBV6-5 and TRBJ1-6; D might be TRBD1 (5 bases). This CDR3 region has 15 residues. V was clipped by 2 bases and J by 7 bases, with 12 bases between them. Per germline, CDR1 MNHEY and CDR2 SVGAGI. CDR3 sequence (DNA): TGTGCCAGCAGTTACGATTCCAGGGCAAATTCACCCCTCCACTTT. Its translation is CASSYDSRANSPLHF.

The chain recombines TRBV13 with TRBJ2-3, with D perhaps matching TRBD1 (5 bases). The ends were cut back, 2 bases at V and 3 bases at J, with 15 bases in the middle. This CDR3 spans 16 amino acids. Germline values: CDR1 PRHDT, CDR2 FYEKMQ (reference sequence). CDR3 DNA sequence: TGTGCCAGCAGCTTACTGTCAGGGTCTCGGACAGATACGCAGTATTTT. Its protein product is CASSLLSGSRTDTQYF.

This chain links TRBV7-8 with TRBJ2-5, with 8 bases lining up with TRBD1. V was pared by 5 bases and J by 5 bases, with 10 bases of the junction left unmatched. This CDR3 comprises 15 residues. From germline, CDR1 is SGHVS and CDR2 FQNEAQ. CDR3 sequence: CASSQRQGWGETQYF. In DNA form, the CDR3 reads TGTGCCAGCAGCCAACGACAGGGGTGGGGGGAGACCCAGTACTTC.

V is TRBV7-9 and J is TRBJ1-1, with 7 bases lining up with TRBD1. Germline trimming cut 5 bases from V and 11 bases from J; bases unmatched to any gene: 11. In germline, CDR1 is SEHNR, CDR2 FQNEAQ (reference sequence). CDR3 length equals 13 residues. The CDR3 region is CASSQQGLGRAFF. CDR3 bases: TGTGCCAGCAGCCAACAGGGGCTTGGGAGGGCTTTCTTT.

This clone was seen more than once but under ten times. The CDR3 sequence: CASSPTGPRINQPQHF. The CDR3 DNA reads as TGTGCCAGCTCACCCACAGGGCCCAGAATCAATCAGCCCCAGCATTTT. This sequence joins TRBV18 and TRBJ1-5, with D possibly matching TRBD1 (6 bases). Deletions cut 3 bases from V and 3 bases from J, with 15 bases between. Germline CDR1 and CDR2: KGHSH and LQKENI. This CDR3 contains 16 residues.

As DNA, the CDR3 is TGTGCCAGCTCAGCCTACGAGCAGTACTTC. Its translation: CASSAYEQYF. The chain carries TRBV2 and TRBJ2-7, with D unclear. There are 10 residues in the CDR3. V was shortened by 8 bases and J by 2 bases, with 4 bases between the two germline ends. The germline V gene has CDR1 SNHLY and CDR2 FYNNEI.

The chain is built from TRBV12-5 and TRBJ1-1; tentative D call: TRBD1 (6 bases). CDR1 is LGHNT and CDR2 is FRNRAP in the germline V gene. V lost 0 bases to trimming and J lost 6 bases, with 14 bases between them. This CDR3 comprises 15 residues. CDR3 sequence (DNA): TGTGCTAGTGGTTTGGTATCGGGGGGGCTGGCTGAAGCTTTCTTT. Residues: CASGLVSGGLAEAFF.

V gene TRBV15 combines with J gene TRBJ2-1; TRBD2 matches 11 bases. Trimming took 1 base from V and 1 from J; bases not matched to a gene: 3. The CDR3 length is 17 residues. Looked up from germline, CDR1 is LNHNV and CDR2 is YYDKDF (reference sequence). CDR3 DNA sequence: TGTGCCACCAGCAGAGGTAGCGGGAGGGGATCCTACAATGAGCAGTTCTTC. This sequence encodes CATSRGSGRGSYNEQFF. The variable domain in full, with the rest retrieved from reference TRBV15 and TRBJ2-1, is DAMVIQNPRYQVTQFGKPVTLSCSQTLNHNVMYWYQQKSSQAPKLLFHYYDKDFNNEADTPDNFQSRRPNTSFCFLDIRSPGLGDTAMYLCATSRGSGRGSYNEQFFGPGTRLTVL.

This sequence joins TRBV5-1 and TRBJ2-7; TRBD1 aligns across 10 bases. J lost 2 bases, V lost 4 bases, and 6 bases had no gene match. The length of the CDR3 is 15 residues. In germline, CDR1 is SGHRS, CDR2 YFSETQ. CDR3 in DNA: TGCGCCAGCAGCAAAGCCGGGACAGGGGCCTACGAGCAGTACTTC. Protein: CASSKAGTGAYEQYF.

The V gene is TRBV6-5, the J gene TRBJ2-6; D is undetermined. CDR1 is MNHEY and CDR2 is SVGAGI in the germline V gene. V was trimmed by 4 bases and J by 2 bases, leaving 9 bases between them. The CDR3 sequence is 15 residues long. For the CDR3, the DNA is TGTGCCAGCAGTTCCCTCAGTCCTGGGGCCAACGTCCTGACTTTC. This sequence encodes CASSSLSPGANVLTF.

The CDR3 bases are TGTGCCAGTAGTATAGGAGGGAAAAAACTGTTTTTT. Its protein product is CASSIGGKKLFF. The chain joins TRBV19 to TRBJ1-4; D is undetermined. The CDR3 consists of 12 residues. The V and J ends lost 1 base and 9 bases respectively, with 6 bases between them. The germline gives CDR1 LNHDA, CDR2 SQIVND (reference sequence). Using reference TRBV19 and TRBJ1-4 for the parts outside the CDR3, the full variable domain is DGGITQSPKYLFRKEGQNVTLSCEQNLNHDAMYWYRQDPGQGLRLIYYSQIVNDFQKGDIAEGYSVSREKKESFPLTVTSAQKNPTAFYLCASSIGGKKLFFGSGTQLSVL.

The CDR3 DNA reads TGTGCCAGCAGCGACAGGGCTGGGCCAGGTGGCTACACCTTC. Amino acid sequence: CASSDRAGPGGYTF. The genes are TRBV7-3 and TRBJ1-2, with 7 bases lining up with TRBD1. V dropped 5 bases and J dropped 7; count of bases not matched to a gene: 10. The CDR3 runs to 14 residues. Per germline, CDR1 SGHTA and CDR2 FQGTGA.

The genes are TRBV27 and TRBJ2-4; D possibly corresponds to TRBD1 (5 bases). CDR1 MNHEY and CDR2 SMNVEV come from the germline V gene (reference sequence). Trimming took off 5 bases at V and 0 bases at J, with 20 bases between the two ends. The CDR3 has 18 residues. The CDR3 sequence: CASSHFPGQLLAKNIQYF. The DNA for the CDR3 is TGTGCCAGCAGTCACTTCCCCGGACAACTACTAGCCAAAAACATTCAGTACTTC.

This chain links TRBV13 with TRBJ2-2; D gene ambiguous. This CDR3 comprises 14 residues. V lost 4 bases and J lost 7, with 13 bases in between. From germline, CDR1 is PRHDT and CDR2 FYEKMQ (reference sequence). Written as DNA, the CDR3 is TGTGCCAGCAGCTCAAGACGGTCGGGCGGGGAGCTGTTTTTT. Encoded protein: CASSSRRSGGELFF.

V is TRBV11-2 and J is TRBJ1-2; the D gene is possibly TRBD1 (5 bases). Germline CDR1 and CDR2: SGHAT and FQNNGV. The V end lost 7 bases, the J end lost 2 bases, and 11 bases lay between the germline ends. The CDR3 spans 13 residues. The DNA for the CDR3 is TGTGCCAGCAACCTGGGGGGGAACTATGGCTACACCTTC. Encoded protein: CASNLGGNYGYTF.

This clone was detected only a few times. The V gene is TRBV7-8, the J gene TRBJ2-6; D is unresolved. Germline V gene data show CDR1 as SGHVS and CDR2 as FQNEAQ. The ends were cut back, 5 bases at V and 4 bases at J, with 15 bases in the middle. This CDR3 spans 16 amino acids. CDR3 in DNA: TGTGCCAGCAGCCCCCCTCCATCGCGGGGGGCCAACGTCCTGACTTTC. It specifies CASSPPPSRGANVLTF.

The chain recombines TRBV5-1 with TRBJ1-1, with 8 bases identical to TRBD1. This CDR3 has 15 residues. Germline CDR1 reads SGHRS; CDR2 reads YFSETQ. Trimming cost V 5 bases and J 1 base; bases outside gene matches: 7. The CDR3 here is CASRELGTGNTEAFF. In nucleotides, the CDR3 is TGCGCCAGCAGAGAACTTGGGACAGGGAACACTGAAGCTTTCTTT.

This clone has a handful of counts. The germline gene is not matched at one end of the junction; a read error may be the cause. V is TRBV5-1 and J is TRBJ2-2, with 7 positions matching TRBD1. The germline V gene encodes CDR1 SGHRS and CDR2 YFSETQ. The CDR3 has 15 residues. In DNA, the CDR3 is TGCGCCAGCAGCCTAAGGGGACAGAACACCGGGGAGTTGTTTTTT. Protein sequence: CASSLRGQNTGELFF.

The chain employs TRBV19 and TRBJ1-6; the match to TRBD1 covers 9 bases. The V gene end was trimmed by 6 bases and the J gene end by 10 bases; junction bases not matched to a gene: 7. CDR1 is LNHDA, CDR2 SQIVND, per germline (reference sequence). This CDR3 is 14 amino acids long. The CDR3 DNA reads as TGTGCCAGTAGGGGGGGACAGGGACACTCACCCCTCCACTTT. Amino acid sequence: CASRGGQGHSPLHF. Filled out from reference TRBV19 and TRBJ1-6, the complete variable domain reads DGGITQSPKYLFRKEGQNVTLSCEQNLNHDAMYWYRQDPGQGLRLIYYSQIVNDFQKGDIAEGYSVSREKKESFPLTVTSAQKNPTAFYLCASRGGQGHSPLHFGNGTRLTVT.